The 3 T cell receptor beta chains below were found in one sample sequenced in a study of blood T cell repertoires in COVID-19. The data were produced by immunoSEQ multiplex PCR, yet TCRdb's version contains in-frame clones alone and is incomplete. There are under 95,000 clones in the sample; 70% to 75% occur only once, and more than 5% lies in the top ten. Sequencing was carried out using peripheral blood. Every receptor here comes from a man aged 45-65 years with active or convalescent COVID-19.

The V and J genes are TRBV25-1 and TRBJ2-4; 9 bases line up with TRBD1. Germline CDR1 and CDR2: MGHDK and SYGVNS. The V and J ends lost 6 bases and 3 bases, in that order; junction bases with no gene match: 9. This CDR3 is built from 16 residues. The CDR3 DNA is TGTGCCAGCAGCAAAGGACAGGGGAGTGGCAAAAACATTCAGTACTTC. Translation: CASSKGQGSGKNIQYF.

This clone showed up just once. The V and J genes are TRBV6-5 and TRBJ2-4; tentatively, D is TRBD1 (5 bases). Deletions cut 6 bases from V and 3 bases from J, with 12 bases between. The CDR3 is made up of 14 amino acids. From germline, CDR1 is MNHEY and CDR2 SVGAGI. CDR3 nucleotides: TGTGCCAGCAGGGCCGGGCAGGGCAAAAACATTCAGTACTTC. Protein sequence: CASRAGQGKNIQYF.

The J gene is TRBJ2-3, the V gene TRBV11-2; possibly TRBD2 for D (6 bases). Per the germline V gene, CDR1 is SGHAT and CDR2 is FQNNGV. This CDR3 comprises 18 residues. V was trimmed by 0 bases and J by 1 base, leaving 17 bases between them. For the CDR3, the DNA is TGTGCCAGCAGCTTAGATGGGGGGTTCAGACCTGGCACAGATACGCAGTATTTT. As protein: CASSLDGGFRPGTDTQYF. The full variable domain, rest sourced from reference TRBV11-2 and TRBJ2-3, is EAGVAQSPRYKIIEKRQSVAFWCNPISGHATLYWYQQILGQGPKLLIQFQNNGVVDDSQLPKDRFSAERLKGVDSTLKIQPAKLEDSAVYLCASSLDGGFRPGTDTQYFGPGTRLTVL.